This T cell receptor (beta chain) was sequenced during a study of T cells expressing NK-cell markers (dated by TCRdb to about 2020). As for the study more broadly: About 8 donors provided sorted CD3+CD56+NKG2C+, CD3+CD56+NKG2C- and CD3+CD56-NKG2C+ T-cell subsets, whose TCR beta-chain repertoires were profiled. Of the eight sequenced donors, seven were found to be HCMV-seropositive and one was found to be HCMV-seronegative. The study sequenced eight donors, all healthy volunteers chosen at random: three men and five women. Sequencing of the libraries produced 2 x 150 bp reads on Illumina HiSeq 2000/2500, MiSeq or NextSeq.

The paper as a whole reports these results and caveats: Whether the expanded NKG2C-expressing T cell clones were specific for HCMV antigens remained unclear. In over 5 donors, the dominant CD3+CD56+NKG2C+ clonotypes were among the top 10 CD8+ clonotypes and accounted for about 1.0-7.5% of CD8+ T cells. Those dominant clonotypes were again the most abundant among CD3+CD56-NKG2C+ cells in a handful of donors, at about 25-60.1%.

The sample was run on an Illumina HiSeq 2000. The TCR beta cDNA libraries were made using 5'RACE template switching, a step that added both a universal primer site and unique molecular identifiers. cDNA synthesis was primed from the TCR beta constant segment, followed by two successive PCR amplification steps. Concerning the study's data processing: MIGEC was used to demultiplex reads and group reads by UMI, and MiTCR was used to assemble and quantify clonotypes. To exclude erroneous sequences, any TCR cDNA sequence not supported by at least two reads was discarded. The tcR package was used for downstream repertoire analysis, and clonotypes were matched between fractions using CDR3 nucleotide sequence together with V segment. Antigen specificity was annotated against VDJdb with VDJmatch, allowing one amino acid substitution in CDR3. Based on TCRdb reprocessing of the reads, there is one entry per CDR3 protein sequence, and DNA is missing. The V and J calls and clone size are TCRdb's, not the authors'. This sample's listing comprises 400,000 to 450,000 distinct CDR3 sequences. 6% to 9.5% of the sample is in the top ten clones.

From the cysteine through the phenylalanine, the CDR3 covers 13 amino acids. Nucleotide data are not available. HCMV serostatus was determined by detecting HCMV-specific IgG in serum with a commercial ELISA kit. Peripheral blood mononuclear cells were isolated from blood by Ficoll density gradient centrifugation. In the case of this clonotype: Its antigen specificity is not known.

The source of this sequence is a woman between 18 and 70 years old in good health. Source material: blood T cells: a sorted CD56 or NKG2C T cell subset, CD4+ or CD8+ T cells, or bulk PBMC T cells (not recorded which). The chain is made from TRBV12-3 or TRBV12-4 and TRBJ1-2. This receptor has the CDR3 CASSPGRNYGYTF.